This TCR beta chain comes out of a study of cytomegalovirus exposure and HLA in healthy donors. At the level of the study: An early data release held some 89 million unique TCRs from HLA-typed donors.

Study-wide results and limits: In an earlier analysis, most TCR beta V segments were productive about 87% or about 30% of the time. A highly shared variant cluster was judged a likely technical artifact.

PCR used 60 Vbeta primers and 13 Jbeta primers. Sequencing used immunoSEQ multiplex PCR; TCRdb keeps in-frame clones, though not all of them. In total, the table holds some 83,000 clones. Note on this clone: The antigen remains undetermined.

The ends were cut back, 0 bases at V and 3 bases at J, with 12 bases in the middle. The CDR3 loop spans 16 amino acids. Germline CDR1 is ENHRY and CDR2 is SYGVKD. This clonotype was sampled from a woman in her twenties or thirties in good health and CMV-seronegative. The rearrangement joins TRBV10-3 to TRBJ1-5, with a possible D match to TRBD1 (5 bases). Sequences were obtained from PBMCs. The CDR3 DNA reads TGTGCCATCAGTGAGTCCACGGGAGGGACCAATCAGCCCCAGCATTTT. Amino acids: CAISESTGGTNQPQHF.